This passage covers 5 T cell receptor beta chains from one sample sequenced in a study of cytomegalovirus exposure and HLA in healthy donors. The PCR was carried out with 60 Vbeta primers and 13 Jbeta primers. Libraries were prepared by immunoSEQ multiplex PCR; TCRdb keeps only in-frame clonotypes and omits some of them. The sample has about 140,000 clones, approximately 84% seen once. Sequenced input: PBMCs. These receptors all come from a middle-aged woman in good health and CMV-seronegative.

The V call is TRBV9, the J call TRBJ2-3; weak D call: TRBD2 (6 bases). Germline assignment: CDR1 SGDLS and CDR2 YYNGEE. The CDR3 has 15 residues. Trimming cost V 2 bases and J 4 bases, with 14 bases left between them. The CDR3 loop is CASSVSGRPPDTQYF. CDR3 sequence (DNA): TGTGCCAGCAGCGTCAGCGGGCGGCCCCCAGATACGCAGTATTTT.

This clone was counted a few times. This chain connects TRBV14 to TRBJ1-1; tentative D call: TRBD1 (6 bases). The CDR3 has 13 amino acids. Germline V lookup: CDR1 SGHDN, CDR2 FVKESK. V was shortened by 5 bases and J by 1 base, with 8 bases between the two germline ends. The CDR3 DNA reads as TGTGCCAGCAGCAGGGGGTCGAACACTGAAGCTTTCTTT. It yields the protein CASSRGSNTEAFF.

The rearrangement joins TRBV11-3 to TRBJ2-2; TRBD2 might be the D (6 bases). The CDR3 is 13 amino acids. The germline V gene has CDR1 SGHNT and CDR2 YENEEA. V dropped 5 bases and J dropped 4 bases, with 8 bases sitting between them. The CDR3 spells CASSQTSTGELFF. The CDR3 region has the DNA TGTGCCAGCAGCCAGACTAGCACCGGGGAGCTGTTTTTT.

This rearrangement joins TRBV5-4 to TRBJ2-2; 11 bases line up with TRBD1. This CDR3 spans 15 amino acids. Germline V CDR1 and CDR2: SGHNT, YYREEE (reference sequence). V was pared by 5 bases and J by 4 bases, with 4 bases of the junction left unmatched. The CDR3 bases are TGTGCCAGCAGTGCCGGGACAGGGGGCACCGGGGAGCTGTTTTTT. Amino acids: CASSAGTGGTGELFF.

In its sample, this clone was seen once. CDR3 DNA sequence: TGTGCCAGCAGAGCCGACAGGGGATGGTCAGATACGCAGTATTTT. Protein: CASRADRGWSDTQYF. This chain uses TRBV6-1 with TRBJ2-3; 8 positions match TRBD1. V shed 6 bases and J 4 bases; nucleotides not matched to a gene: 9. CDR1 MNHNS and CDR2 SASEGT come from the germline V gene. The CDR3 runs 15 residues.